This TCR beta chain came from a study of long-term antiretroviral therapy in people with HIV. Study-wide points: Transplant donor controls retained higher diversity, though diversity increased after ART.

This clone was seen a few times. The antigen is not known. At minimum, one pre-ART and two post-ART PBMC samples were obtained from each donor. The CDR3 consists of 12 residues. With 3 bases removed from V and 9 bases from J, the gap between germline ends came to 11 bases. Looked up from germline, CDR1 is MNHEY and CDR2 is SMNVEV (reference sequence). A v3.0 immunoSEQ assay was performed at survey level. Researchers set sequencing to target roughly 35,000-55,000 T-cell genomes per sample. The data were produced by immunoSEQ multiplex PCR, yet TCRdb's version contains in-frame clones alone and is incomplete. The sample carries about 13,000 clones, about 78% recorded once.

V usage is TRBV27 and J usage is TRBJ1-1, with D tentatively TRBD1 (5 bases). The sequenced sample was unsorted PBMCs, obtained 1.3 years after starting antiretroviral therapy. This receptor was obtained from a woman under 30 with HIV. CDR3 DNA: TGTGCCAGCAGTTTTCCCCAGGGTCAAGCTTTCTTT. This sequence encodes CASSFPQGQAFF.